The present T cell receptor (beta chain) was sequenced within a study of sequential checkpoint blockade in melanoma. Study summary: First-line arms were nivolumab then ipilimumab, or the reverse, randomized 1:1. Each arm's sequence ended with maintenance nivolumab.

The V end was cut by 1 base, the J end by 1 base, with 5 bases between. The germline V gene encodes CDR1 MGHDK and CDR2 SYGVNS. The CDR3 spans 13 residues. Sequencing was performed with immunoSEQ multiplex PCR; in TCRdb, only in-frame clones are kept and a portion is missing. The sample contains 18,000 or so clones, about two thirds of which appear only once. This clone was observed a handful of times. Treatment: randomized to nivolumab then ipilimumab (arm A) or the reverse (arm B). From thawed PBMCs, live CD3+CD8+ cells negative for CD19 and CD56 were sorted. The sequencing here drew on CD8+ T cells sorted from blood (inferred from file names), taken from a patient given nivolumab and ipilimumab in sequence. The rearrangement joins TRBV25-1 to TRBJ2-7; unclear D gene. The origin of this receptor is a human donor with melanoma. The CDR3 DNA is TGTGCCAGCAGTGAATTGGCTTCCTACGAGCAGTACTTC. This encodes CASSELASYEQYF.